One sample yielded the 4 T cell receptor beta chains listed below, sequenced in a study of T cells in Graves' hyperthyroidism and ophthalmopathy. RNA transcripts yielded amplified TCR beta CDR3 regions. TCR CDR3 regions were first amplified by RT-PCR with HTBI primers. Using its own MiXCR run on the multiplex PCR reads, TCRdb lists one record per CDR3 protein. The table lists fewer than 750,000 distinct CDR3 sequences, about 45% of them singletons. Sequencing used peripheral blood or thyroid tissue (not recorded which). The receptor source for this set is a woman younger than 35 with Graves' hyperthyroidism.

This clonotype occurred a few times. This chain links TRBV19 with TRBJ2-7; D tentatively fits TRBD1 or TRBD2 (5 bases each). With 7 bases removed from V and 0 bases from J, the gap between germline ends came to 16 bases. Germline V CDR1 and CDR2: LNHDA, SQIVND (reference sequence). This CDR3 comprises 15 residues. CDR3 amino acids: CASTARGASSYEQYF. The CDR3 DNA reads as TGTGCCAGTACCGCGAGAGGGGCCAGCTCCTACGAGCAGTACTTC.

The chain employs TRBV7-9 and TRBJ2-7; 11 bases are a match to TRBD2. Trimming removed 4 bases from V and 8 bases from J; junction bases left unmatched: 4. Germline V gene sequence: CDR1 SEHNR, CDR2 FQNEAQ (reference sequence). The CDR3 covers 13 residues. The CDR3 bases are TGTGCCAGCAGCTATAGCGGGAGGGTGCAGCAGTACTTC. Encoded protein: CASSYSGRVQQYF.

This clonotype was recorded many times. The chain joins TRBV24-1 to TRBJ2-5, with 7 positions matching TRBD1. The junction had 5 bases not matched to a gene; V was cut back by 3 bases and J by 5 bases. This CDR3 is built from 14 residues. Germline V gene lookup returns CDR1 KGHDR and CDR2 SFDVKD. In DNA, the CDR3 is TGTGCCACCAGTGATCGCCAGGGACAGGAGACCCAGTACTTC. Its protein is CATSDRQGQETQYF.

The chain links TRBV19 to TRBJ1-3; unclear D gene. The length of the CDR3 is 15 residues. Germline V gene sequence: CDR1 LNHDA, CDR2 SQIVND (reference sequence). The V and J ends lost 8 bases and 0 bases respectively, with 14 bases between them. The CDR3 DNA reads TGTGCCAGTGGTAAACGGGGAGACTCTGGAAACACCATATATTTT. This encodes CASGKRGDSGNTIYF.